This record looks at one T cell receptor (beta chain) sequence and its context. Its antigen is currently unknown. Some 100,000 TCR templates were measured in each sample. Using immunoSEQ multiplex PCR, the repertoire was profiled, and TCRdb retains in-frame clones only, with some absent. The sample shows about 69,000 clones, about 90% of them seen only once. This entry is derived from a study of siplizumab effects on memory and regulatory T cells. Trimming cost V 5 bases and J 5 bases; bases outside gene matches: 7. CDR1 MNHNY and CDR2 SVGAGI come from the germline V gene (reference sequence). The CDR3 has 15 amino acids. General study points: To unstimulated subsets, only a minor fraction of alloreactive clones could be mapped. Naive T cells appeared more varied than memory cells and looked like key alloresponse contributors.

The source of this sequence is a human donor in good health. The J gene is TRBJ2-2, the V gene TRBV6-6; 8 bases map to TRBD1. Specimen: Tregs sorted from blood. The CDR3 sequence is CASSPRGQGTGELFF. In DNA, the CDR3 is TGTGCCAGCAGTCCCCGCGGACAGGGAACCGGGGAGCTGTTTTTT.